The entry below gives a single TCR beta chain sequence along with its context. The germline V gene has CDR1 MGHRA and CDR2 YSYEKL. The length of the CDR3 is 16 residues. Trimming took 0 bases from V and 2 from J; bases not matched to a gene: 6. The assay was immunoSEQ multiplex PCR, and TCRdb's table has in-frame clones only and misses some. The sample has approximately 150,000 clones; about 87% are singletons. This record comes from a study of blood T cell repertoires in COVID-19. The TCR sequence derives from a woman between 45 and 60 years old with active or convalescent COVID-19. The genes are TRBV4-1 and TRBJ2-5; 7 bases line up with TRBD2. The sample taken for sequencing was peripheral blood. CDR3 sequence: CASSQDNSGRQETQYF. The CDR3, as DNA: TGCGCCAGCAGCCAAGATAATAGCGGGCGGCAAGAGACCCAGTACTTC.